Sequencing of this TCR beta chain was carried out in a study of blood T cell repertoires in COVID-19. Germline V gives CDR1 SEHNR, CDR2 FQNEAQ (reference sequence). The CDR3 is made up of 17 amino acids. V lost 4 bases and J lost 0, with 16 bases in between. Per the authors' pipeline: Amplification with reference gene primers provided the estimates of nucleated cell counts. The assay was immunoSEQ multiplex PCR, and TCRdb's table has in-frame clones only and misses some. V and J calls and clone size follow that table, whereas D and trimming were derived from the DNA. This repertoire shows nearly 350,000 clones, around 91% found once; its top ten account for around 3.3%.

The specimen was peripheral blood. The rearrangement joins TRBV7-9 to TRBJ1-3; D is perhaps TRBD1 (6 bases). The receptor was isolated from a woman aged 18-29 years who had recovered from COVID-19. The CDR3 loop reads CASSSQTGRGSGNTIYF. For the CDR3, the DNA is TGTGCCAGCAGCTCCCAGACAGGAAGGGGCTCTGGAAACACCATATATTTT.